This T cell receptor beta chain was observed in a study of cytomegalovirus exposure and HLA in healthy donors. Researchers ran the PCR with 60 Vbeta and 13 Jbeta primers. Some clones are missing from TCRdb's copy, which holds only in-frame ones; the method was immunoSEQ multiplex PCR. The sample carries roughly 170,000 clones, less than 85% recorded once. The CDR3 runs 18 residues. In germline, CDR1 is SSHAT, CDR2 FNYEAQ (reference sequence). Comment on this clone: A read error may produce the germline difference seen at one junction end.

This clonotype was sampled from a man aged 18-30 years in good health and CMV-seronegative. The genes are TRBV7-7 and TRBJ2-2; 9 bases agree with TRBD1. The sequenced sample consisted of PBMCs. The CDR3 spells CASIPLGVGTGHTGELFF. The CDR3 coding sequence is TGTGCTAGCATCCCCTTAGGCGTCGGGACAGGGCACACCGGGGAGCTGTTTTTT.